The 14 T cell receptor beta chains listed next were all sequenced from one sample in a study of blood T cell repertoires in COVID-19. Libraries were prepared by immunoSEQ multiplex PCR; TCRdb keeps only in-frame clonotypes and omits some of them. The table includes 150,000 or so clones, almost 85% detected once. Sequences were obtained from PBMCs or T cells enriched from blood (not recorded which). The receptors stem from a man aged 45 to 65 who had recovered from COVID-19.

The rearrangement uses TRBV7-9 and TRBJ2-1; 7 bases are shared with TRBD2. The CDR3 has 11 residues. V trimming: 8 bases; J trimming: 8 bases; junction bases outside the gene matches: 3. The germline CDR1 and CDR2 sequences are SEHNR and FQNEAQ (reference sequence). Written as DNA, the CDR3 is TGTGCCAGCCGGGGGGACCATGAGCAGTTCTTC. This gives the protein CASRGDHEQFF.

The chain has TRBV29-1 and TRBJ2-2, with 7 nucleotides matching TRBD1. V gave up 3 bases and J gave up 1 base; unmatched junction bases: 5. Germline lookup yields CDR1 SQVTM and CDR2 ANQGSEA. The CDR3 runs to 15 residues. CDR3 nucleotides: TGCAGCGTTGAGTTGCAGGGGGTGAACACCGGGGAGCTGTTTTTT. As protein: CSVELQGVNTGELFF.

V is TRBV2 and J is TRBJ2-5, with TRBD1 matching 9 bases. The CDR3 covers 14 residues. CDR1 and CDR2 from the germline V gene are SNHLY and FYNNEI. J lost 4 bases, V lost 2 bases, and 2 bases had no gene match. CDR3 residues: CASSEYRGRETQYF. The CDR3 nucleotides are TGTGCCAGCAGTGAATACAGGGGGCGAGAGACCCAGTACTTC.

The J gene is TRBJ1-3, the V gene TRBV6-1, with D perhaps TRBD1 (6 bases). The ends were cut back, 2 bases at V and 3 bases at J, with 14 bases in the middle. Germline V CDR1 and CDR2: MNHNS, SASEGT. This CDR3 contains 16 residues. The CDR3 spells CASSEWSQGSGNTIYF. The CDR3 DNA reads as TGTGCCAGCAGTGAATGGTCGCAGGGGAGTGGAAACACCATATATTTT.

The chain links TRBV20-1 to TRBJ1-2; weak D call: TRBD1 (6 bases). CDR1 DFQATT and CDR2 SNEGSKA come from the germline V gene (reference sequence). The CDR3 runs 16 residues. Trimming removed 3 bases from V and 3 bases from J, with 20 bases in between. CDR3 DNA sequence: TGCAGTGCTAGTTTGGGGACAACTACCCGTTACTATGGCTACACCTTC. Translation gives CSASLGTTTRYYGYTF.

The chain joins TRBV11-3 to TRBJ2-1, with TRBD1 matching over 9 bases. Germline V lookup: CDR1 SGHNT, CDR2 YENEEA. Trimming at V came to 5 bases and at J to 7 bases, leaving 6 bases not matched to a gene. CDR3 length: 14 residues. In DNA form, the CDR3 reads TGTGCCAGCAGCCGGGGACAGGGTGTTAATGAGCAGTTCTTC. Translated: CASSRGQGVNEQFF.

There are a few counts of this clone. The chain joins TRBV5-1 to TRBJ1-4; 8 bases are shared with TRBD1. The CDR3 runs 15 residues. Trimming removed 4 bases from V and 8 bases from J; junction bases left unmatched: 10. Germline loops: CDR1 SGHRS, CDR2 YFSETQ. The DNA for the CDR3 is TGCGCCAGCAGCGGTCAGGGGGCGCAGGAAGAAAAACTGTTTTTT. It encodes CASSGQGAQEEKLFF.

The rearrangement links TRBV25-1 to TRBJ2-3; D is ambiguous. The CDR3 runs to 14 residues. The ends were cut back, 4 bases at V and 1 base at J, with 9 bases in the middle. Per germline, CDR1 MGHDK and CDR2 SYGVNS. DNA for the CDR3: TGTGCCAGCAGTGGGCATCACGGCACAGATACGCAGTATTTT. This sequence encodes CASSGHHGTDTQYF. Supplemented by reference TRBV25-1 and TRBJ2-3, the full variable domain reads EADIYQTPRYLVIGTGKKITLECSQTMGHDKMYWYQQDPGMELHLIHYSYGVNSTEKGDLSSESTVSRIRTEHFPLTLESARPSHTSQYLCASSGHHGTDTQYFGPGTRLTVL.

V usage is TRBV15 and J usage is TRBJ2-2; TRBD2 agrees at 7 bases. Germline V gene lookup returns CDR1 LNHNV and CDR2 YYDKDF (reference sequence). The CDR3 loop spans 14 amino acids. Unmatched junction bases numbered 4, after V lost 5 bases and J lost 4 bases. This CDR3 reads CATSFGGVTGELFF. The CDR3 DNA reads TGTGCCACCAGCTTTGGGGGGGTCACCGGGGAGCTGTTTTTT.

The genes are TRBV9 and TRBJ2-5; D is uncertain. This CDR3 contains 14 residues. Trimming removed 0 bases at V and 1 base at J, with 7 bases between. Germline CDR1 SGDLS, CDR2 YYNGEE. DNA of the CDR3: TGTGCCAGCAGCGTAGCTCCGGGCCAAGAGACCCAGTACTTC. Protein product: CASSVAPGQETQYF. Full variable domain (outside the CDR3, taken from reference TRBV9 and TRBJ2-5): DSGVTQTPKHLITATGQRVTLRCSPRSGDLSVYWYQQSLDQGLQFLIQYYNGEERAKGNILERFSAQQFPDLHSELNLSSLELGDSALYFCASSVAPGQETQYFGPGTRLLVL.

V gene TRBV5-5 combines with J gene TRBJ1-5; tentative D call: TRBD1 (6 bases). CDR1 and CDR2 (germline): SGHKS, YYEKEE (reference sequence). The CDR3 is 14 amino acids. Trimming took off 2 bases at V and 13 bases at J, with 19 bases between the two ends. The CDR3 sequence is CASSFRTEVGSQHF. CDR3 bases: TGTGCCAGCAGCTTCCGGACAGAGGTAGGGTCTCAGCATTTT.

This clone occurred a few times. This sequence joins TRBV9 and TRBJ2-1, with a weak D call TRBD2 (6 bases). CDR1 is SGDLS, CDR2 YYNGEE, per germline. The CDR3 length is 15 residues. Trimming pared 2 bases from V and 10 bases from J, leaving 19 bases between. Here the CDR3 reads CASSVDYGGDEEQFF. In DNA form, the CDR3 reads TGTGCCAGCAGCGTGGACTACGGTGGGGATGAGGAGCAGTTCTTC.

The gene calls are TRBV19 and TRBJ1-5; 7 nucleotides match TRBD1. Germline CDR1 and CDR2: LNHDA and SQIVND (reference sequence). There are 16 residues in the CDR3. The trim removed 5 bases at V and 3 bases at J, leaving 10 bases unmatched. CDR3 protein: CASSLSPGQFNQPQHF. In DNA form, the CDR3 reads TGTGCCAGTAGTCTGTCTCCGGGACAGTTCAATCAGCCCCAGCATTTT.

J is TRBJ1-5 and V is TRBV27, with a weak D call TRBD1 (5 bases). Looked up from germline, CDR1 is MNHEY and CDR2 is SMNVEV (reference sequence). The CDR3 extends over 17 amino acids. The germline V and J ends were trimmed by 5 bases and 0 bases, with 17 bases remaining between them. In DNA, the CDR3 is TGTGCCAGCAGTAGGATCCAGGGTGGCCTTAGCAATCAGCCCCAGCATTTT. It yields the protein CASSRIQGGLSNQPQHF.